The 10 T cell receptor beta chains below come from one sample, sequenced in a study of control samples from healthy donors and cancer patients. The assay was immunoSEQ multiplex PCR, and TCRdb's table has in-frame clones only and misses some. There are some 130,000 clones in the sample; roughly 92% occur only once, and approximately 6% lies in the top ten. Sequenced: blood. These receptors were obtained from a man between 18 and 35 years old in good health.

This chain connects TRBV5-1 to TRBJ1-1, with a weak D call TRBD1 (6 bases). This CDR3 spans 14 amino acids. The V and J ends lost 3 bases and 3 bases respectively, with 12 bases between them. Germline assignment: CDR1 SGHRS and CDR2 YFSETQ. For the CDR3, the DNA is TGCGCCAGCAGCTGGGGGGCGAGGGACACTGAAGCTTTCTTT. Residues: CASSWGARDTEAFF.

The V and J genes are TRBV5-1 and TRBJ2-7; 10 positions match TRBD2. J lost 2 bases, V lost 0 bases, and 5 bases had no gene match. The CDR3 length is 16 residues. CDR1 SGHRS and CDR2 YFSETQ come from the germline V gene. The DNA for the CDR3 is TGCGCCAGCAGCTTGGCCGGACTAGCGGAGACCTACGAGCAGTACTTC. Its translation: CASSLAGLAETYEQYF.

The J gene is TRBJ2-7, the V gene TRBV5-5; 9 bases agree with TRBD1. Germline CDR1 reads SGHKS; CDR2 reads YYEKEE (reference sequence). V dropped 4 bases and J dropped 4; count of bases not matched to a gene: 21. CDR3 length: 19 amino acids. CDR3 residues: CASSPNSGQGGGVVYEQYF. The CDR3 bases are TGTGCCAGCAGCCCGAATTCGGGACAGGGAGGGGGTGTCGTTTACGAGCAGTACTTC.

The V call is TRBV7-9, the J call TRBJ2-7; D perhaps matches TRBD1 (6 bases). CDR1 and CDR2 (germline): SEHNR, FQNEAQ (reference sequence). V lost 4 bases to trimming and J lost 4 bases, with 11 bases between them. This CDR3 is built from 13 residues. CDR3: CASSSRGPYEQYF. Written as DNA, the CDR3 is TGTGCCAGCAGCTCCAGGGGCCCTTACGAGCAGTACTTC.

This clone has just one count. The chain carries TRBV29-1 and TRBJ1-1; no clear D gene. Trimming stripped 6 bases from V and 1 base from J, with 9 bases between. Germline V gene lookup returns CDR1 SQVTM and CDR2 ANQGSEA. CDR3 length: 12 residues. The CDR3 protein is CSVMVGNTEAFF. The CDR3, as DNA: TGCAGCGTCATGGTTGGGAACACTGAAGCTTTCTTT.

V and J are TRBV2 and TRBJ1-5, with D possibly matching TRBD1 (5 bases). Looked up from germline, CDR1 is SNHLY and CDR2 is FYNNEI. Trimming stripped 2 bases from V and 7 bases from J, with 15 bases between. The CDR3 extends over 15 amino acids. The CDR3 sequence: CASSERQGGWQPQHF. The DNA of the CDR3 is TGTGCCAGCAGTGAACGGCAGGGAGGATGGCAGCCCCAGCATTTT.

The chain employs TRBV19 and TRBJ2-1; D may correspond to TRBD1 or TRBD2 (5 bases each). CDR3 length: 15 amino acids. Germline CDR1 and CDR2: LNHDA and SQIVND (reference sequence). V was pared by 5 bases and J by 13 bases, with 24 bases between. CDR3 sequence: CASSRRDDPKTAQFF. CDR3 coding DNA: TGTGCCAGTAGTCGACGGGACGACCCCAAGACGGCACAGTTCTTC.

The chain joins TRBV9 to TRBJ1-3; D call uncertain. The CDR3 covers 16 residues. Deletions cut 0 bases from V and 0 bases from J, with 10 bases between. Germline CDR1 and CDR2: SGDLS and YYNGEE. This CDR3 reads CASSVATGPSGNTIYF. Written as DNA, the CDR3 is TGTGCCAGCAGCGTAGCGACTGGACCCTCTGGAAACACCATATATTTT.

The rearrangement joins TRBV19 to TRBJ2-1; 7 positions agree with TRBD1. The CDR3 runs 16 residues. Germline V gene lookup returns CDR1 LNHDA and CDR2 SQIVND (reference sequence). V lost 3 bases, J lost 3 bases, and 8 bases stayed unmatched. The DNA for the CDR3 is TGTGCCAGTAGTATTACCGGGACAGCTTTCTACAATGAGCAGTTCTTC. Its protein product is CASSITGTAFYNEQFF.

The chain is built from TRBV6-6 and TRBJ1-4; D gene unclear. V shed 2 bases and J shed 4 bases, with 5 bases lying between them. The CDR3 consists of 13 residues. In germline, CDR1 is MNHNY, CDR2 SVGAGI (reference sequence). The CDR3 nucleotides are TGTGCCAGCAGTTACCTTTTTAATGAAAAACTGTTTTTT. Amino acids: CASSYLFNEKLFF.